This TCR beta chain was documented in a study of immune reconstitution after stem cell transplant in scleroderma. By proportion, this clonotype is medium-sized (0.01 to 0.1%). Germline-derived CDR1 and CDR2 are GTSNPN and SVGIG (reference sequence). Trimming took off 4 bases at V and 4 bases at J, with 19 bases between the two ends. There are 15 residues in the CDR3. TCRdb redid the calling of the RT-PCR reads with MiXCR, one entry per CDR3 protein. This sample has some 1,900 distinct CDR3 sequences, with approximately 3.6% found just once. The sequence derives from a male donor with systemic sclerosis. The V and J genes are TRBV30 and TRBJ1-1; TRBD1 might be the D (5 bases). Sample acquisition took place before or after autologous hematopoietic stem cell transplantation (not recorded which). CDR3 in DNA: TGTGCCTGGAAAAAAGGAGACAGAAAGTCCACTGAAGCTTTCTTT. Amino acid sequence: CAWKKGDRKSTEAFF.